The 8 T cell receptor beta chains below all came from one sample that was sequenced in a study of blood T cell repertoires in COVID-19. Clones were sequenced by immunoSEQ multiplex PCR, and TCRdb holds only the in-frame ones, with some missing. The repertoire holds over 55,000 clones, with roughly 84% as singletons. Sample: peripheral blood. The receptors come from a man at least 80 years old with COVID-19, enrolled during active disease.

V is TRBV19 and J is TRBJ1-6, with D possibly TRBD1 on 5 matching bases. This CDR3 has 17 amino acids. V gave up 3 bases and J gave up 5 bases, with 17 bases separating them. CDR1 and CDR2 (germline): LNHDA, SQIVND (reference sequence). CDR3 bases: TGTGCCAGTAGTATGGCCCAGGGAAGGAAGGATAATTCACCCCTCCACTTT. It encodes CASSMAQGRKDNSPLHF.

The V call is TRBV28, the J call TRBJ1-2; TRBD1 matches at 7 bases. Germline loops: CDR1 MDHEN, CDR2 SYDVKM. The CDR3 extends over 15 amino acids. The ends lost 5 bases at V and 4 bases at J; junction bases unmatched: 10. The CDR3 bases are TGTGCCAGCAGTGAATTTGGGACAGACACCTATGGCTACACCTTC. Translation: CASSEFGTDTYGYTF.

The chain is built from TRBV7-9 and TRBJ2-5; D may be TRBD2 (5 bases). The CDR3 has 13 amino acids. Germline V gives CDR1 SEHNR, CDR2 FQNEAQ (reference sequence). Between the trimmed V and J ends, which lost 6 bases and 3 bases, there was a span of 11 bases. The CDR3 loop is CASRNSGEETQYF. The CDR3 DNA reads as TGTGCCAGCAGGAATTCCGGGGAAGAGACCCAGTACTTC.

This clone was observed a few times. The chain is built from TRBV9 and TRBJ1-1, with D perhaps matching TRBD1 (5 bases). There are 13 residues in the CDR3. In germline, CDR1 is SGDLS, CDR2 YYNGEE. Trimming removed 4 bases from V and 1 base from J, with 8 bases in between. The CDR3 loop is CASSYTGNTEAFF. Here the CDR3 DNA reads TGTGCCAGCAGCTACACAGGGAACACTGAAGCTTTCTTT.

The chain links TRBV5-4 to TRBJ2-2; TRBD2 is a possible D gene (6 bases). The V end was cut by 5 bases, the J end by 10 bases, with 24 bases between. Looked up from germline, CDR1 is SGHNT and CDR2 is YYREEE (reference sequence). The CDR3 spans 16 residues. The CDR3, as DNA: TGTGCCAGCAGTTCCATGGCAGTGCGGGAAAACGCGGAGCTGTTTTTT. This translates into CASSSMAVRENAELFF.

Turning to this clone: Other DNA sequences in this sample translate to the same CDR3. The chain joins TRBV7-2 to TRBJ2-1; maybe TRBD2 (5 bases). The germline V and J ends were trimmed by 5 bases and 4 bases, with 12 bases remaining between them. Germline CDR1 SGHTA, CDR2 FQGNSA. The CDR3 is 14 amino acids. The CDR3 nucleotides are TGTGCCAGCAGCCTTCGGACGGGGTACAATGAGCAGTTCTTC. Encoded protein: CASSLRTGYNEQFF.

This clone was recorded a few times. The V call is TRBV7-2, the J call TRBJ2-5, with TRBD2 identical over 14 bases. V lost 5 bases, J lost 0 bases, and 8 bases stayed unmatched. Germline V gives CDR1 SGHTA, CDR2 FQGNSA. This CDR3 contains 18 residues. The CDR3 sequence is CASSKGLAGGGYQETQYF. The CDR3 DNA reads as TGTGCCAGCAGCAAAGGACTAGCGGGAGGCGGATACCAAGAGACCCAGTACTTC.

In this sample, this clone turned up a few times. The rearrangement links TRBV12-3 or TRBV12-4 to TRBJ1-2; D remains unclear. V dropped 6 bases and J dropped 6 bases, with 14 bases sitting between them. The CDR3 has 13 residues. This CDR3 is CASSPAGVDGYTF. The CDR3 DNA follows: TGTGCCAGCAGCCCCGCCGGGGTCGATGGCTACACCTTC.